This TCR beta chain originates from a study of cytomegalovirus exposure and HLA in healthy donors. 60 Vbeta and 13 Jbeta primers were used in PCR. Sequencing used immunoSEQ multiplex PCR; TCRdb keeps in-frame clones, though not all of them. The table records 100,000 to 150,000 clones, around four fifths of them present only once. The CDR3 runs 13 residues. V shed 9 bases and J shed 0 bases, with 11 bases lying between them. This clone was seen only a few times. Its antigen is not known. Study-wide points: An analysis done earlier found most TCR beta V segments productive about 90% or about 30% of the time. Specific recognition of CMV antigens was confirmed in vitro for a few chains (all CMV-associated). CMV serostatus was the sole immune exposure information available.

Sequenced input: PBMCs. The chain employs TRBV23-1 and TRBJ1-1; D is possibly TRBD1 (6 bases). TRBV23-1 is designated an ORF whose function remains uncertain. The origin of this receptor is a woman aged 40 to 55 in good health and CMV-seropositive. The CDR3 loop is CARRGSMNTEAFF. CDR3 nucleotides: TGCGCCAGAAGGGGGAGCATGAACACTGAAGCTTTCTTT.